This TCR beta chain is drawn from a study of cytomegalovirus exposure and HLA in healthy donors. Regarding this clone: Its antigen is currently unknown.

Losses at the gene ends were 5 bases for V and 4 bases for J; bases not matched to a gene: 4. CDR1 is MDHEN and CDR2 is SYDVKM in the germline V gene. The CDR3 runs to 13 residues. Vbeta (60) and Jbeta (13) primers were used in the PCR. Authors' analysis steps: Later reanalysis found about 78 million unique TCR beta chains, about 11 million of them shared. Libraries were prepared by immunoSEQ multiplex PCR; TCRdb keeps only in-frame clonotypes and omits some of them. D and trimming come from the DNA, and the V and J calls and clone size come from that table. The top ten clones hold approximately 2.4% of a sample with approximately 190,000 clones, approximately 84% of them seen once. Study results and limitations: In a later analysis, TCR association rates varied by HLA locus: DRB1 most, HLA-C fewest. The authors reported that TCR beta sequences could predict HLA-A and HLA-B alleles. These predictions were accurate for most subjects in the first cohort.

Material for sequencing was PBMCs. The receptor comes from a woman aged 45-59 years in good health and CMV-seropositive. The chain links TRBV28 to TRBJ1-2; 7 bases are a match to TRBD1. This chain's CDR3 is CASSDRTGYGYTF. DNA of the CDR3: TGTGCCAGCAGTGACAGGACAGGCTATGGCTACACCTTC.